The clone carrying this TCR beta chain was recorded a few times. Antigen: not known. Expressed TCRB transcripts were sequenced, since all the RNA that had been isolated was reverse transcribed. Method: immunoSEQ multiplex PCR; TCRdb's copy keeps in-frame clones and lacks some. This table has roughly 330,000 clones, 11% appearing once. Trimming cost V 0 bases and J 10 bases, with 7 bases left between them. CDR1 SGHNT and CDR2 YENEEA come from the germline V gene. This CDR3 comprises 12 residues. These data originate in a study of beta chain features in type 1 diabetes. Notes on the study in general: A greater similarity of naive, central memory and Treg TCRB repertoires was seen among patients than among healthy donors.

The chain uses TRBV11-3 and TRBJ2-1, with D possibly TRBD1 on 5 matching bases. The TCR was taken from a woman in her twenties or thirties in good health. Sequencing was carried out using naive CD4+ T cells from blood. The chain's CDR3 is CASSLDWTEQFF. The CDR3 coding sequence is TGTGCCAGCAGCTTAGACTGGACAGAGCAGTTCTTC.